This T cell receptor (beta chain) was captured by sequencing in a study of blood T cell repertoires in COVID-19 (dated by TCRdb to 2018 to 2020). Study-level background: Collaborator samples came from the United States, Italy and Spain and covered acute and convalescent phases of COVID-19. The samples were drawn from two sources: the first 160 participants of the ongoing ImmuneRACE study, and approximately 1,300 subjects contributed by 6 global collaborators. The material from the prospective study consisted of cDNA or gDNA derived from T cells, B-cell-depleted T cells, or PBMCs. The sample metadata nearly always contained a de-identified subject ID, COVID-19 status, age in years and sex. The repertoires were made available in a free public database intended to serve as a resource for research on the immune response to SARS-CoV-2. The dataset comprised deeply sampled blood TCRbeta repertoires from subjects exposed to, actively infected with, or recovered from COVID-19. Where available, HLA class I and class II types were obtained from metadata supplied by the sample provider rather than from assay-based typing.

Whole blood was collected in K2EDTA tubes by collaborating institutions according to the institutions' own protocols. For TCRbeta analysis, collaborator samples were shipped as frozen whole blood, as isolated PBMCs, or as DNA extracted from either sample type. This clone showed up just a few times. Its antigen is not yet known. There are no base qualities to consult, and no much larger clone falls within one base. Study-level results and caveats: How much clinical and demographic metadata was included differed by source and by participant, and the metadata was provided uncurated.

V is cut by 6 bases and J by 1 base, and the space between the germline ends is 12 bases. The CDR1 and CDR2 encoded by the germline V gene (reference sequence) are LNHDA and SQIVND. Including cysteine and phenylalanine, the CDR3 has 14 amino acids. The DNA shown is the 42-base CDR3, in frame from base 1. The immunoSEQ Assay, a bias-controlled multiplex PCR, was used to amplify TCRbeta CDR3 regions from genomic DNA. Concerning the study's data processing: Nucleated cell counts per sample were estimated from amplification of reference gene primers within the assay. Sequence reads were collapsed and filtered to measure the absolute abundance of every unique TCRbeta CDR3 rearrangement. For each sample, productive Simpson clonality was calculated by taking the square root of Simpson's diversity index across productive rearrangements. In its TCRdb copy, this immuneACCESS table keeps in-frame sequences only and misses some clones. Where compared with another copy, unresolved V genes explain less than half of these, and the others have no known cause. V and J calls and clone size are given by that table; D and trimming were obtained from the DNA. Counted in this sample were fewer than 400,000 clones; 83% of them appeared once. The ten largest make up 2.5% to 3% of the sample.

The receptor comes from a man aged 30 to 39 with active or convalescent COVID-19. Sequencing was performed on peripheral blood. The chain is assembled from TRBV19 and TRBJ1-1; D gene: possibly TRBD1, on 6 matching bases. Here the CDR3 is given as CASRRQQGNTEAFF. The DNA reads as follows: TGTGCCAGTAGAAGGCAACAGGGGAACACTGAAGCTTTCTTT.